These T cell receptor beta chains were read from a single sample in a study of cytomegalovirus exposure and HLA in healthy donors. The data were produced by immunoSEQ multiplex PCR, yet TCRdb's version contains in-frame clones alone and is incomplete. The sample has about 210,000 clones. The material sequenced was PBMCs. These receptors came from a young woman in good health and CMV-seropositive. CDR3s include the opening cysteine and the closing phenylalanine or tryptophan. The D gene is left open where the match is weak.

v_gene	j_gene	d_gene	CDR3nt	CDR3aa
TRBV4-3	TRBJ2-1	.	TGCGCCAGCAGCCAAGAGAGAGACTTCTACAATGAGCAGTTCTTC	CASSQERDFYNEQFF
TRBV29-1	TRBJ2-3	TRBD2	TGCAGCGTTGTAATGTTGCTAGCGGGAGATACGCAGTATTTT	CSVVMLLAGDTQYF
TRBV28	TRBJ2-5	TRBD1	TGTGCCAGCAGTTGGGACAGGGATCAACAAGAGACCCAGTACTTC	CASSWDRDQQETQYF
TRBV20-1	TRBJ1-2	.	TGCAGTGCTAGTGAACAAGATGGCTACACCTTC	CSASEQDGYTF
TRBV5-1	TRBJ1-2	.	TGCGCCAGCAGCTTGGCGGTGGAGATATCCTATGGCTACACCTTC	CASSLAVEISYGYTF
TRBV4-2	TRBJ2-3	.	TGTGCCAGCAGCCAAGATCTGGCGGGGGCAAGCACAGATACGCAGTATTTT	CASSQDLAGASTDTQYF
TRBV25-1	TRBJ2-5	TRBD2	TGTGCCAGCAGTGACGACGGACTAGCGGCGCAAGAGACCCAGTACTTC	CASSDDGLAAQETQYF
TRBV29-1	TRBJ1-5	.	TGCAGCGTAACAGGCCCCAATCAGCCCCAGCATTTT	CSVTGPNQPQHF
TRBV25-1	TRBJ2-1	TRBD1	TGTGCCAGCAGTGAAGGGACAGAATACAATGAGCAGTTCTTC	CASSEGTEYNEQFF
TRBV7-9	TRBJ2-1	TRBD2	TGTGCCAGCAGCTTACCCCGCATAGCGGGATACAATGAGCAGTTCTTC	CASSLPRIAGYNEQFF
TRBV6-5	TRBJ1-1	.	TGTGCCAGCAACTCTCTTGGCGGGGGGAAATCTGAAGCTTTCTTT	CASNSLGGGKSEAFF
TRBV28	TRBJ1-4	.	TGTGCCAGCAGTGACAGGTTCGCAACTAATGAAAAACTGTTTTTT	CASSDRFATNEKLFF
TRBV27	TRBJ1-1	TRBD1	TGTGCCAGCAGTCCGGGGACAGGGGGGCTGAACACTGAAGCTTTCTTT	CASSPGTGGLNTEAFF
TRBV10-3	TRBJ1-5	.	TGTGCCATCAGTGAGTCATCAGGGGACCGTCTCCCCGGAGGGCATTTT	CAISESSGDRLPGGHF
TRBV7-9	TRBJ1-1	.	TGTGCCAGCCGGTCCACAGGGAACACTGAAGCTTTCTTT	CASRSTGNTEAFF
TRBV6-5	TRBJ1-2	TRBD1	TGTGCCAGCAGGACAGGGAAGAGTAACTATGGCTACACCTTC	CASRTGKSNYGYTF
TRBV4-3	TRBJ2-1	TRBD2	TGCGCCAGCAGTGGAACCGGGACTATCGGGCCTCAGGAGCAGTTCTTC	CASSGTGTIGPQEQFF
TRBV27	TRBJ2-7	.	TGTGCCAGCAGTTTATCGGCAGGGGACTACCCCTCCTACGAGCAGTACTTC	CASSLSAGDYPSYEQYF
TRBV5-4	TRBJ1-1	.	TGTGCCAGCAGCTCTGGGGGGGTAACGACTGAAGCTTTCTTT	CASSSGGVTTEAFF
TRBV19	TRBJ1-2	TRBD1	TGTGCCAGTACAGGGGGCGCTTATTTTGGCTACACCTTC	CASTGGAYFGYTF
TRBV6-1	TRBJ2-7	.	TGTGCCAGCAGTGAAATGGGAGACCGAGGGTACTTC	CASSEMGDRGYF
TRBV7-8	TRBJ1-1	.	TGTGCCAGCAGCTCGGTCTTGAACACTGAAGCTTTCTTT	CASSSVLNTEAFF
TRBV27	TRBJ1-1	.	TGTGCCAGCAGTCCCCTCCCAGGGTCAAACACTGAAGCTTTCTTT	CASSPLPGSNTEAFF
TRBV6-5	TRBJ1-3	TRBD1	TGTGCCAGTAAGGACAGGAGCTCTGGAAACACCATATATTTT	CASKDRSSGNTIYF
TRBV6-6	TRBJ2-1	TRBD1	TGTGCCAGCAACAAAGGACAGGGTGTCCACAATGAGCAGTTCTTC	CASNKGQGVHNEQFF
TRBV6-5	TRBJ2-5	TRBD1	TGTGCCAGCAGCGGGACAGTCCAAGAGACCCAGTACTTC	CASSGTVQETQYF
TRBV5-1	TRBJ2-3	.	TGCGCCAGCAGCTCCTCCTCCCTCAGAATGGAGGGACGCACAGATACGCAGTATTTT	CASSSSSLRMEGRTDTQYF
TRBV30	TRBJ1-5	TRBD1	TGTGCCTGGAGTGAGGGACAGATAGTGGGTCAGCCCCAGCATTTT	CAWSEGQIVGQPQHF
TRBV30	TRBJ2-2	.	TGTGCCTGGGACCCCGGCGGGGCCAACACCGGGGAGCTGTTTTTT	CAWDPGGANTGELFF
TRBV25-1	TRBJ1-5	.	TGTGCCAGCGGAGTGAATCAGCCCCAGCATTTT	CASGVNQPQHF
TRBV7-2	TRBJ1-2	.	TGTGCCAGCAGCTTAGACTGGGCTTATGGCTACACCTTC	CASSLDWAYGYTF
TRBV9	TRBJ1-2	TRBD1	TGTGCCAGCAGCGCTGGGACAGGAAACTATGGCTACACCTTC	CASSAGTGNYGYTF
TRBV11-2	TRBJ2-4	.	TGTGCCAGCAGCGTCGGACAGTTAAAAAACATTCAGTACTTC	CASSVGQLKNIQYF
TRBV6-4	TRBJ2-1	TRBD1	TGTGCCAGCAGTGACACGTTGGGACAGGGGGGGACCTACAATGAGCAGTTCTTC	CASSDTLGQGGTYNEQFF
TRBV18	TRBJ2-1	.	TGTGCCAGCTCACCGAAGGTAGCGGACTACAATGAGCAGTTCTTC	CASSPKVADYNEQFF
TRBV6-6	TRBJ2-7	.	TGTGCCAGCAGTTACCTAAAGGGGGCCTACGAGCAGTACTTC	CASSYLKGAYEQYF
TRBV2	TRBJ2-5	.	TGTGCCAGCAGTGTTACAGGCCCCCGGGCCCAGTACTTC	CASSVTGPRAQYF
TRBV10-3	TRBJ2-3	.	TGTGCCATCAGTGAGTCAATGGGGCAGCGCACAGATACGCAGTATTTT	CAISESMGQRTDTQYF
TRBV6-1	TRBJ1-1	.	TGTGCCAGCAGTGAAGGGGGGAGGACTGAAGCTTTCTTT	CASSEGGRTEAFF
TRBV4-1	TRBJ2-2	.	TGCGCCAGCAGCCAAGATGGGGGCCGGAACACCGGGGAGCTGTTTTTT	CASSQDGGRNTGELFF
TRBV10-2	TRBJ2-1	.	TGCGCCAGCAGTCCTCGCGAAGTCTACAATGAGCAGTTCTTC	CASSPREVYNEQFF
TRBV15	TRBJ2-7	.	TGTGCCACCAGCAGGGACATGCTCTCCGAGCAGTACTTC	CATSRDMLSEQYF
TRBV6-6	TRBJ1-5	TRBD1	TGTGCCAGCAGCCCAGGGGGTGTTCGAGATCAGCCCCAGCATTTT	CASSPGGVRDQPQHF
TRBV6-6	TRBJ1-1	TRBD1	TGTGCCAGCATCCCGACAGGGGCTGAAGCTTTCTTT	CASIPTGAEAFF
TRBV7-2	TRBJ2-1	.	TGTGCCAGCAGCTCGAGCTCCTACAATGAGCAGTTCTTC	CASSSSSYNEQFF
TRBV5-4	TRBJ2-3	.	TGTGCCAGCAGCTTGGGGGGGCGCACAGATACGCAGTATTTT	CASSLGGRTDTQYF
TRBV7-2	TRBJ2-7	TRBD1	TGTGCCAGCGCGGACCTGCGACAGGGCGATATCGAGCAGTACTTC	CASADLRQGDIEQYF
TRBV19	TRBJ1-2	TRBD1	TGTGCCAGTATAAACAGGGGGGACTATGGCTACACCTTC	CASINRGDYGYTF
TRBV9	TRBJ2-3	TRBD2	TGTGCCAGCAGCGTAGGGGGAGGGATCCCCCTGGGGGATACGCAGTATTTT	CASSVGGGIPLGDTQYF
TRBV27	TRBJ2-6	.	TGTGCCAGCAGTTTATTAGGCGGGGTTTCTGGGGCCAACGTCCTGACTTTC	CASSLLGGVSGANVLTF
TRBV7-2	TRBJ1-2	TRBD1	TGTGCCAGCAGTCCAGAGCCAGGGGGCAACTATGGCTACACCTTC	CASSPEPGGNYGYTF
TRBV5-1	TRBJ1-3	.	TGCGCCAGCAGCCCCAGGGCACCCGACTCTGGAAACACCATATATTTT	CASSPRAPDSGNTIYF
TRBV7-8	TRBJ1-2	.	TGTGCCAGTGGGCAGGATAGGAATGGCTACACCTTC	CASGQDRNGYTF